This T cell receptor beta chain was obtained from a study of PD-L1 blockade in urothelial cancer (dated by TCRdb to 2015 to 2018). For the wider study: Therapy was started in the mid-2010s for all patients, and atezolizumab 1,200 mg was administered intravenously every 3 weeks. About 85% of the 29 patients were males with bladder-origin urothelial cancer, and 18 of 29 reported a prior smoking history. Patients had an ECOG performance status of 0 or 1 and had received between 0 and 3 prior chemotherapy regimens. Blood samples were analyzed at 3 weeks after treatment start (second dose) and at 6 weeks after treatment start. Blood samples gave median yields of around 140,000 T cells and some 84,000 unique TCRs, along with a median clonality of approximately 0.084. An exploratory multi-omic analysis was conducted of the somatic, immune and clinical correlates of response to PD-L1 blockade with atezolizumab in urothelial cancer. Pretreatment tumor samples, along with matched peripheral blood serially collected before and after atezolizumab treatment, were subjected to TCR sequencing. Durable clinical benefit meant progression-free survival longer than 6 months, and TCR features were also tested against progression-free and overall survival. Whole exome sequencing and RNA sequencing of pretreatment tumors were performed alongside TCR sequencing in the same patients. Durable clinical benefit was achieved by nine patients and was not achieved by 20 patients. Under 30 patients had pretreatment blood TCR-seq, around 25 had at least one posttreatment blood collection, and around 25 had tumor TCR-seq.

Overall study outcomes, separate from this receptor: At 3 weeks after the start of treatment, tumor-associated TCR clones in peripheral blood had expanded more in patients with durable benefit (n ≈ 24, p = 0.022). Because the sample size was small (n ≈ 27) and many exploratory analyses were performed, the results are intended to be hypothesis-generating. Improved progression-free and overall survival was found to be associated with pretreatment peripheral blood TCR clonality below the median.

From the cysteine up to the phenylalanine, the CDR3 has a length of 15 residues. Only the CDR3 DNA is retained, 45 bases long and in frame from the first base. Sequences LGHNA (CDR1) and YSLEER (CDR2) are obtained from the germline V gene. V is reduced by 0 bases and J by 5 bases, leaving a spacing of 13 bases between them. To estimate absolute template abundance from read counts, synthetic TCR analog templates were spiked into each PCR. Using the immunoSEQ assay, TCRbeta CDR3 regions were amplified from genomic DNA with bias-controlled V and J gene primers. Sequencing of rearranged TCRbeta segments was done at approximately 20X coverage. The published analysis was carried out like this. Clustering was used to correct sequencing errors, and CDR3s were annotated against IMGT so that V, D and J genes could be assigned. Downstream analyses used only productive TCRbeta rearrangements, leaving out any out-of-frame or stop-codon sequences. Clonality was calculated as one minus the Shannon entropy normalized by the log of the number of unique productive sequences. Fisher's exact test with Benjamini-Hochberg correction, at a threshold of adjusted p below 0.01, was used to find clones that differed between time points or between blood and tumor. Held by TCRdb, this immuneACCESS table contains in-frame sequences only and omits some clones. Under half of the omission traces to an unresolved V gene where checked; the cause of the rest is unknown. Clone size and the V and J calls come from that table; the DNA yielded D and trimming. Across this sample there are under 35,000 clones, with more than 75% seen only once. The ten largest clones take up more than 3% of the sample.

The cohort comprised fewer than 35 patients with locally advanced or metastatic urothelial carcinoma treated at Memorial Sloan Kettering on a trial protocol. Peripheral blood mononuclear cells were collected from each patient pretreatment and during treatment, giving between 1 and 8 total time points per patient. The Qiagen DNeasy Blood extraction kit was used to purify genomic DNA from total PBMCs and tumor samples. PBMCs were collected pretreatment and during treatment and were isolated and stored as previously described. This clone was observed a single time. Its antigen is currently not known. Per-base quality was not reported, and no clone a single base away is much larger than it.

The V and J genes are TRBV4-3 and TRBJ1-1; matching of 5 bases hints at TRBD1 as the D gene. Sequenced here: PBMCs, sampled around atezolizumab (anti-PD-L1) treatment. The source is a man aged 45-65 years with urothelial cancer. At the DNA level, the sequence is TGCGCCAGCAGCCAAGATAGGGCCGCAGGGACTGAAGCTTTCTTT. Its translation is CASSQDRAAGTEAFF.